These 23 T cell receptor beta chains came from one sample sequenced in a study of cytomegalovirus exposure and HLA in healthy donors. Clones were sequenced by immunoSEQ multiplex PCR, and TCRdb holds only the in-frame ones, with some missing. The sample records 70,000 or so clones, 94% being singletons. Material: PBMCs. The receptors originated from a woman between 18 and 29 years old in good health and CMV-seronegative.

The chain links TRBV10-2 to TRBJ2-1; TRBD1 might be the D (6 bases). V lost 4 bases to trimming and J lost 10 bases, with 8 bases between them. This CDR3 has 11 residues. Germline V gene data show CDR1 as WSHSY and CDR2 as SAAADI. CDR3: CASSVGGEQFF. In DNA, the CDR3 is TGCGCCAGCAGTGTTGGGGGCGAGCAGTTCTTC.

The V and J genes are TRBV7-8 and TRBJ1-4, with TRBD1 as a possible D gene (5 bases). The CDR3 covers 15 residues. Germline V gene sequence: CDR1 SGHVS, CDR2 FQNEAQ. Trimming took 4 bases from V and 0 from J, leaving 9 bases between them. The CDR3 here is CASSSTDATNEKLFF. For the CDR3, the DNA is TGTGCCAGCAGCTCGACAGATGCAACTAATGAAAAACTGTTTTTT.

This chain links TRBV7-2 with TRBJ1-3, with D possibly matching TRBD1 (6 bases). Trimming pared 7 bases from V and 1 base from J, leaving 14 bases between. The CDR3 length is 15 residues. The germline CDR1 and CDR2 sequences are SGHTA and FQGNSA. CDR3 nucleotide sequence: TGTGCCAGCATGCCCTCCCAGGGGTCTGGAAACACCATATATTTT. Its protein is CASMPSQGSGNTIYF.

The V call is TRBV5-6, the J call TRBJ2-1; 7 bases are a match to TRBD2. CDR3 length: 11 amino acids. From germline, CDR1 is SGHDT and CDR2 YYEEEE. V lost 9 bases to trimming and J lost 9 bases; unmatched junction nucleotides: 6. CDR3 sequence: CAISSGGEQFF. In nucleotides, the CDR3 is TGTGCCATTTCTAGCGGAGGTGAGCAGTTCTTC.

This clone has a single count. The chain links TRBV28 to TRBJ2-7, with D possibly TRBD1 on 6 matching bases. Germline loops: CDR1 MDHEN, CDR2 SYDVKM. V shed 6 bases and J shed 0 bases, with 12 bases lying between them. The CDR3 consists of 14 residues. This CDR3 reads CASRGAGGSYEQYF. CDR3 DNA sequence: TGTGCCAGCAGGGGGGCCGGAGGCTCCTACGAGCAGTACTTC.

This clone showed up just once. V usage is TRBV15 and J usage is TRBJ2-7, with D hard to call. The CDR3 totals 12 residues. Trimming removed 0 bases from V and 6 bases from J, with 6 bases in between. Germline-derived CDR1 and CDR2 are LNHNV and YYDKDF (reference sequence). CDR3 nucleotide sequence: TGTGCCACCAGCAGAGACAGTCTCGAGCAGTACTTC. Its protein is CATSRDSLEQYF.

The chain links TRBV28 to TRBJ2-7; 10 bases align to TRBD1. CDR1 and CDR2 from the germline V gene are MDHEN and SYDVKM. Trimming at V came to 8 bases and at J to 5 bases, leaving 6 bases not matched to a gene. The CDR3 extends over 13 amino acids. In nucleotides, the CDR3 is TGTGCCAGCTCCGGGACAGGGGAAAACGAGCAGTACTTC. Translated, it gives CASSGTGENEQYF.

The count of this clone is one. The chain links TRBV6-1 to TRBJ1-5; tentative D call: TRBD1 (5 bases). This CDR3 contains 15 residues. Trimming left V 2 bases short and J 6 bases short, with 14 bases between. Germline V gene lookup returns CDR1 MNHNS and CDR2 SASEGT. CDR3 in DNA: TGTGCCAGCAGTGAATATGGGCAGGGTACTCAGCCCCAGCATTTT. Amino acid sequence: CASSEYGQGTQPQHF.

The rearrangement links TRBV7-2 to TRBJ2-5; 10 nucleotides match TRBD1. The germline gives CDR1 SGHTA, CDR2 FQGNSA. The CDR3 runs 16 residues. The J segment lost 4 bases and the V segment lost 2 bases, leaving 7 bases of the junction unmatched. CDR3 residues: CASSLPLGQGRETQYF. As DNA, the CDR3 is TGTGCCAGCAGCTTACCCTTGGGACAGGGGAGAGAGACCCAGTACTTC. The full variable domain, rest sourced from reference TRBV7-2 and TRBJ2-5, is GAGVSQSPSNKVTEKGKDVELRCDPISGHTALYWYRQSLGQGLEFLIYFQGNSAPDKSGLPSDRFSAERTGGSVSTLTIQRTQQEDSAVYLCASSLPLGQGRETQYFGPGTRLLVL.

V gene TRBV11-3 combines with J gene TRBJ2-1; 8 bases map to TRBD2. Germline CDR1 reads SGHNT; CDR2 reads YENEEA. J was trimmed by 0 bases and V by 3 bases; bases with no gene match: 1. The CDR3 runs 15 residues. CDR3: CASSFSGSSYNEQFF. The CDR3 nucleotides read TGTGCCAGCAGCTTCAGCGGGAGCTCCTACAATGAGCAGTTCTTC.

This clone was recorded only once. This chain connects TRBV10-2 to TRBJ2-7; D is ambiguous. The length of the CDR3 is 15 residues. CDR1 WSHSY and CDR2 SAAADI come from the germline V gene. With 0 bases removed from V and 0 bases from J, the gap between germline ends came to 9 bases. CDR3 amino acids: CASSESISSSYEQYF. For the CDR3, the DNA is TGCGCCAGCAGTGAGTCGATTTCTAGCTCCTACGAGCAGTACTTC.

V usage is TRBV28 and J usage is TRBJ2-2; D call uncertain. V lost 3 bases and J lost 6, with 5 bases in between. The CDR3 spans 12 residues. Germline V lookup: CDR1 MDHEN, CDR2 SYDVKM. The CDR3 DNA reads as TGTGCCAGCAGTTTCGTGTCCGGGGAGCTGTTTTTT. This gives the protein CASSFVSGELFF.

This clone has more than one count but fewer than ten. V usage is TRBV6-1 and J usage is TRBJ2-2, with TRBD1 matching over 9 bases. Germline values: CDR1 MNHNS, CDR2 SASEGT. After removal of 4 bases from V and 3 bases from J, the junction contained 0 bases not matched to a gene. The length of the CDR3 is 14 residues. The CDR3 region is CASSGQGDTGELFF. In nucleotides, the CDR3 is TGTGCCAGCAGTGGACAGGGGGACACCGGGGAGCTGTTTTTT.

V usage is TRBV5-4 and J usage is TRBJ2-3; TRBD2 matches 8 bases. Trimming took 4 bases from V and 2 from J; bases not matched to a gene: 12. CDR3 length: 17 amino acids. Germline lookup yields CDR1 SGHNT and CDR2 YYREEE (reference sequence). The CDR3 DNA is TGTGCCAGCAGCCGTCTTGGGCTAGCGGGCCCCACAGATACGCAGTATTTT. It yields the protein CASSRLGLAGPTDTQYF.

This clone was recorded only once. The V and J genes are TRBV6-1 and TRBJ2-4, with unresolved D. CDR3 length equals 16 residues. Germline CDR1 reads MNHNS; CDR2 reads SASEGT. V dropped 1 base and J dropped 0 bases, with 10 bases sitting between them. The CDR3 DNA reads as TGTGCCAGCAGTGAAGTGGTACCACTAGCCAAAAACATTCAGTACTTC. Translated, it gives CASSEVVPLAKNIQYF.

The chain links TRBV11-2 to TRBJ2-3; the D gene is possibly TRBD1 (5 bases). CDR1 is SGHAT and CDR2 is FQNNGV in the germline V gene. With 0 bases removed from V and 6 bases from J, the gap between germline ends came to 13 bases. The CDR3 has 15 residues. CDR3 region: CASSLDSQGTDTQYF. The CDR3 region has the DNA TGTGCCAGCAGCTTAGATTCGCAGGGTACGGATACGCAGTATTTT.

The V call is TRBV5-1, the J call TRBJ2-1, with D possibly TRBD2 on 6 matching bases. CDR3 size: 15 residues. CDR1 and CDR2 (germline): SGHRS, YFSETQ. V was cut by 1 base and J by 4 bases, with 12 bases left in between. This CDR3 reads CASSLSRTTYNEQFF. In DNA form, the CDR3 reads TGCGCCAGCAGCTTGAGTAGGACTACTTACAATGAGCAGTTCTTC. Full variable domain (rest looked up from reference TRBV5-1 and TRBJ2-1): KAGVTQTPRYLIKTRGQQVTLSCSPISGHRSVSWYQQTPGQGLQFLFEYFSETQRNKGNFPGRFSGRQFSNSRSEMNVSTLELGDSALYLCASSLSRTTYNEQFFGPGTRLTVL.

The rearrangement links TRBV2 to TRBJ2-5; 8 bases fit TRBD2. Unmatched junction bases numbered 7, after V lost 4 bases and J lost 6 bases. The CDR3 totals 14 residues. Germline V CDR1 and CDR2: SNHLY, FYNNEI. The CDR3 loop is CASSVPSGLKTQYF. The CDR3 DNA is TGTGCCAGCAGTGTTCCTAGCGGGTTAAAGACCCAGTACTTC.

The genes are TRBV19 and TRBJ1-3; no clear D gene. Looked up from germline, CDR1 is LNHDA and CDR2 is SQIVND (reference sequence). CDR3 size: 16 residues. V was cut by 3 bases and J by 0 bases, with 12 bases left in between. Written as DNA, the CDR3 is TGTGCCAGTAGTATCAGCCTTGGAGGCTCTGGAAACACCATATATTTT. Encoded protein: CASSISLGGSGNTIYF. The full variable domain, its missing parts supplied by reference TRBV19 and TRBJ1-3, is DGGITQSPKYLFRKEGQNVTLSCEQNLNHDAMYWYRQDPGQGLRLIYYSQIVNDFQKGDIAEGYSVSREKKESFPLTVTSAQKNPTAFYLCASSISLGGSGNTIYFGEGSWLTVV.

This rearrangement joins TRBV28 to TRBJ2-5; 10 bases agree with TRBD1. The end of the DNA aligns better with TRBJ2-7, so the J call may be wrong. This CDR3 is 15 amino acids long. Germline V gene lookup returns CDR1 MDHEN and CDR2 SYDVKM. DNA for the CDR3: TGTGCCAGCAGTTTTAGGGACAGGGGAAACTACGAGCAGTACTTC. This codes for CASSFRDRGNYEQYF.

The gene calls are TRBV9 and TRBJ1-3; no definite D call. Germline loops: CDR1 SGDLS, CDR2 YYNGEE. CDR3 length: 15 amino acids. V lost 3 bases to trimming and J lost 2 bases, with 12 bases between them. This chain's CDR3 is CASSDRGGTGNTIYF. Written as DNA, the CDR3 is TGTGCCAGCAGCGACCGGGGTGGGACTGGAAACACCATATATTTT.

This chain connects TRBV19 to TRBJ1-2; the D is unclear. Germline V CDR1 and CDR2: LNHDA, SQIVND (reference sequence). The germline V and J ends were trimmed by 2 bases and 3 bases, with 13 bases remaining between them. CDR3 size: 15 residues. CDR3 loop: CASSINIGVDYGYTF. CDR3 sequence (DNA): TGTGCCAGTAGTATAAATATCGGTGTCGACTATGGCTACACCTTC.

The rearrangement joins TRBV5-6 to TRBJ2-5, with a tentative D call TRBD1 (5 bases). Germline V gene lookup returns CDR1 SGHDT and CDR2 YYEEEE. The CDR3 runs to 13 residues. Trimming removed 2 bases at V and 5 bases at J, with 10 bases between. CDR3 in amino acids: CASSFRVVETQYF. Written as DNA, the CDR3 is TGTGCCAGCAGCTTCAGGGTTGTCGAGACCCAGTACTTC.